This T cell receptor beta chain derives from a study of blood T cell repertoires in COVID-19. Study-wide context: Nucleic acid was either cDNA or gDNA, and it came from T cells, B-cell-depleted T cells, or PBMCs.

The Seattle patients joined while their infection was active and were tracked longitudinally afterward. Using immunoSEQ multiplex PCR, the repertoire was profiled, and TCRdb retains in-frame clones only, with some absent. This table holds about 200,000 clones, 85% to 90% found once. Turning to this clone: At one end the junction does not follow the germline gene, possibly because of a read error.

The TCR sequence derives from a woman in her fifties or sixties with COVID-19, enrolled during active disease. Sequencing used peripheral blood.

CDR3 protein: CASSLTGGVGDNEQFF. The CDR3 coding sequence is TGTGCCAGTAGCCTGACAGGGGGCGTGGGCGACAATGAGCAGTTCTTC. V and J are TRBV3-1 (or the pseudogene TRBV3-2) and TRBJ2-1, with 10 positions matching TRBD1. Germline CDR1 is LGHDT and CDR2 is YNNKEL (reference sequence). CDR3 length: 16 residues.